This T cell receptor beta chain was sequenced in a study of vaccination effects on CD4 cells after COVID-19 (dated by TCRdb to 2021 to 2024). In the study overall: Participants received two doses of either the BNT162b2 or the mRNA-1273 mRNA SARS-CoV-2 vaccine. In a couple of convalescent patients, pre-vaccine samples were collected 16 days and one week ahead of the first dose, 142 and 148 days after COVID-19 diagnosis. SARS-CoV-2 spike-specific CD4+ TCR repertoires from before and after mRNA vaccination were compared in COVID-19 convalescent patients and in infection-naive vaccine recipients. A total of 9 to 11 COVID-19 convalescent patients and a handful of SARS-CoV-2-naive healthy vaccine recipients were included in the full study. In the study, cultures from other donors were sequenced using the Oncomine TCR Beta short-read assay on an Illumina iSeq 100.

The CDR3 contains 15 residues, cysteine and phenylalanine counted. Just the 45-base CDR3 DNA is kept, in frame starting at base 1. CDR1 MNHEY and CDR2 SVGAGI were looked up in the germline V gene. Deletion took 3 bases off V and 4 bases off J, with a span of 13 bases between the germline ends. On this clone: Its antigen remains unidentified. Base quality data are lacking; no much larger clone is found one base away.

Study-wide findings and limitations: Only a small number of convalescent patients were included, and no early post-infection timepoints were available, which limited the study. In convalescent patients, the post-vaccine spike-reactive repertoire was composed mainly of new vaccine-induced clones that were largely distinct from infection-induced clones. Both infection-induced and vaccine-induced clones contracted markedly at late post-vaccination timepoints, which is consistent with waning T cell responses.

Library preparation used the immunoSEQ multiplex PCR assay. DNA from the cultured, isolated CD4+ T cells was subjected to TCR beta CDR3 sequencing. Turning to the authors' computational methods: Non-productive TCR sequences were removed, reads were trimmed to the CDR3 region, and CDR3s of at least 7 amino acids were retained. The MANAFEST web app was used to pick out antigen-specific clonotypes by comparing their expansion in peptide wells with that in reference cultures. To be called positive, a clone needed expansion at FDR<0.05 compared with the reference and with all other wells, an odds ratio greater than 5, and a frequency greater than 0.1% in two replicate wells. Cross-reactive clonotypes were defined as significantly expanded in SARS-CoV-2 spike wells and in at least one common cold coronavirus spike condition. CDR3 similarity was assessed by Levenshtein distance using the stringdist R package, and unrooted trees were constructed with ape in R 3.6.1. Imported from immuneACCESS, the table was reduced by TCRdb to in-frame sequences with V and J called. These copies leave out some clones; in studies compared against another copy, an unresolved V gene accounts for under half, and the cause of the remainder is not known. The V and J calls and the clone size are those of that table, but D and trimming were determined from the DNA. The sample table contains 40,000 or so clones; only one count was recorded for around 70% of them. About 31% of the sample is taken by the ten largest.

To identify antigen-specific CD4+ T cell clonotypes by their expansion, the ViraFEST assay first stimulated PBMC with viral peptide pools and then applied TCR sequencing. After around 10 days of culture, CD4+ T cells were isolated with the EasySep CD4+ T cell isolation kit. Convalescent patients had PCR-confirmed SARS-CoV-2 infection between March and December 2020, before Alpha, Beta and Delta variants emerged in the United States. Over 1.5 million PBMC per well were cultured with approximately 10 ug/ml peptides in IMDM containing approximately 4.7% human AB serum, roughly 9.5 IU/ml IL-2 and gentamicin. On days 3 and 7, half of the culture medium was replaced with fresh IL-2-containing medium. Each peptide stimulation condition was cultured in triplicate wells unless otherwise noted. PBMC were separated from whole blood using Ficoll-Paque Plus gradient centrifugation and were then either cryopreserved at -140C or used fresh. The QIAamp micro DNA kit was used to extract genomic DNA from the cultured CD4+ T cells.

The origin of this receptor is a human donor who had a prior SARS-CoV-2 infection. The sample was CD4+ T cells from PBMCs cultured with a peptide pool, taken before COVID-19 vaccination. The chain is assembled from TRBV6-5 and TRBJ2-1, and perhaps TRBD2 as D gene, on 6 matching bases. The DNA sequence follows: TGTGCCAGCAGTTATCGACTAGGGGCGTACAATGAGCAGTTCTTC. Translation gives CASSYRLGAYNEQFF.